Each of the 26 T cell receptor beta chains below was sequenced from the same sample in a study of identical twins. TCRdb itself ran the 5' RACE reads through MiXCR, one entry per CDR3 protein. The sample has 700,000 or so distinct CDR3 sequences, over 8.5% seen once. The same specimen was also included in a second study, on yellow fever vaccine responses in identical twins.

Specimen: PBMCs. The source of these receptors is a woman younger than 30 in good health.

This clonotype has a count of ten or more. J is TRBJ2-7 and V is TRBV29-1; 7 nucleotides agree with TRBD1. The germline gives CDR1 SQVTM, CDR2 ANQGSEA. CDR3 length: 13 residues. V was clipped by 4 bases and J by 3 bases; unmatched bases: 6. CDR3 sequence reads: CSVVVTGIYEQYF. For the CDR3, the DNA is TGCAGCGTTGTGGTGACAGGGATCTACGAGCAGTACTTC.

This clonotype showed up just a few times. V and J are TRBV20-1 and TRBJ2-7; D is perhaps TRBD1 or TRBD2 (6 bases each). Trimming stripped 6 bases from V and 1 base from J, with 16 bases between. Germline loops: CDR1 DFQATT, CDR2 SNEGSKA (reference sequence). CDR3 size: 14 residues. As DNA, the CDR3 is TGCAGTGCGACAAAGGGCGGGACATCCTACGAGCAGTACTTC. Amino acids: CSATKGGTSYEQYF.

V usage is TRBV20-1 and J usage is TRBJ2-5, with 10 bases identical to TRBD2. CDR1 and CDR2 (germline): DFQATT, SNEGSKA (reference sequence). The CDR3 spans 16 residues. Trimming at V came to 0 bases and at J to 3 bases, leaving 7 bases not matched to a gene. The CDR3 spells CSARDRVLAGKETQYF. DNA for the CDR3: TGCAGTGCTAGAGATCGTGTACTAGCGGGGAAAGAGACCCAGTACTTC.

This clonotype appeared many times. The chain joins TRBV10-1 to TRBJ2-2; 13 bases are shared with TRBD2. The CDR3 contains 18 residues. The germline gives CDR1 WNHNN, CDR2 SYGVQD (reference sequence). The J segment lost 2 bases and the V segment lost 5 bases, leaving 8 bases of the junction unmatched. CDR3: CASSTGLAGWINTGELFF. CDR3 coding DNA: TGCGCCAGCAGTACGGGACTAGCGGGATGGATCAACACCGGGGAGCTGTTTTTT.

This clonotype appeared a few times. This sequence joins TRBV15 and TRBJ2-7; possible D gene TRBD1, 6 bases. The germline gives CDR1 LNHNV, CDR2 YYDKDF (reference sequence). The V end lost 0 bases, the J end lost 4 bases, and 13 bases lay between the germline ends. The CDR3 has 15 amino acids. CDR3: CATSRDRDTFYEQYF. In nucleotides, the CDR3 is TGTGCCACCAGCAGAGATAGGGACACCTTTTACGAGCAGTACTTC.

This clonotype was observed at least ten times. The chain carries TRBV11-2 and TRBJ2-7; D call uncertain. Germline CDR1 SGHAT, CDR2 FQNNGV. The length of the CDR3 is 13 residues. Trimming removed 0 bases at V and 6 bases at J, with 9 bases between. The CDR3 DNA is TGTGCCAGCAGCTTAGAATCACACGTCGAGCAGTACTTC. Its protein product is CASSLESHVEQYF.

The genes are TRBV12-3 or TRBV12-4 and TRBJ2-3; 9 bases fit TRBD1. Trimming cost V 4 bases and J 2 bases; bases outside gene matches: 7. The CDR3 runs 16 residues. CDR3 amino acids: CASSSIGTGYTDTQYF. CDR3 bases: TGTGCCAGCAGTTCCATAGGGACAGGGTACACAGATACGCAGTATTTT.

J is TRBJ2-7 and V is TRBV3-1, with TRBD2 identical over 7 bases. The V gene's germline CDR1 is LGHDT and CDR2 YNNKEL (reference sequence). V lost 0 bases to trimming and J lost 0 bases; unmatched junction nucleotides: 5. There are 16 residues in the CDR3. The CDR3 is CASSQESRTSSYEQYF. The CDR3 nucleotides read TGTGCCAGCAGCCAAGAAAGTCGGACTAGCTCCTACGAGCAGTACTTC.

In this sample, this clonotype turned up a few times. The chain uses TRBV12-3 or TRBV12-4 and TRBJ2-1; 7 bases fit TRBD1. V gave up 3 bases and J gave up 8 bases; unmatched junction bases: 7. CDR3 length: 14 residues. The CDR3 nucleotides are TGTGCCAGCAGTTTGATAGGGGGCGAAGATGAGCAGTTCTTC. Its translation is CASSLIGGEDEQFF.

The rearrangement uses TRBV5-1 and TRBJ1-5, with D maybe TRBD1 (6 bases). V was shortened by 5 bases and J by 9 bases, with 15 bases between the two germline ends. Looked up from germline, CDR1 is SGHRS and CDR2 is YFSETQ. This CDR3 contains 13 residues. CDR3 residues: CASRPDRNGPQHF. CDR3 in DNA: TGCGCCAGCAGACCTGACAGGAACGGGCCCCAGCATTTT.

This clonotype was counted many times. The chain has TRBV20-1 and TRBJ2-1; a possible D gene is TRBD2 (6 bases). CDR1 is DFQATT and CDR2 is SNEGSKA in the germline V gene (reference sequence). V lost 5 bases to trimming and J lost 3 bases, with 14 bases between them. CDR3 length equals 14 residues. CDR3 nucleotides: TGCAGTGCTGGATCCGGAGGGGACTACAATGAGCAGTTCTTC. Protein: CSAGSGGDYNEQFF.

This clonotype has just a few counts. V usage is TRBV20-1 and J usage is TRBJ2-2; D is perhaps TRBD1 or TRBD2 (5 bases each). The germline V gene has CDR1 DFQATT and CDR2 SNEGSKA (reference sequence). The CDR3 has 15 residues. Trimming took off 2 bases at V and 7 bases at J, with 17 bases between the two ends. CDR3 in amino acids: CSARPGPDLFGELFF. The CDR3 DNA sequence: TGCAGTGCTAGACCGGGGCCCGATCTCTTCGGGGAGCTGTTTTTT.

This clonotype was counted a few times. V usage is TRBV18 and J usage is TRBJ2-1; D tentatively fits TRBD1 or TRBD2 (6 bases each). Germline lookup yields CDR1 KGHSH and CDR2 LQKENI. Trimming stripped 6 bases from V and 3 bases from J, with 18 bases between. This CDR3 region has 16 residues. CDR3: CASSPWGAVDYNEQFF. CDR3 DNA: TGTGCCAGCTCCCCCTGGGGGGCTGTGGACTACAATGAGCAGTTCTTC.

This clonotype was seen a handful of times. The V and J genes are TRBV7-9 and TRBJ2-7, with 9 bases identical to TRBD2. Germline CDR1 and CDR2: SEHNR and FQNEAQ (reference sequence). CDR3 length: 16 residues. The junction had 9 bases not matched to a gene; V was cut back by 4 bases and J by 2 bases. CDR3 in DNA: TGTGCCAGCAGCTCCAGTACTAGCGGGTGGACCTACGAGCAGTACTTC. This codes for CASSSSTSGWTYEQYF.

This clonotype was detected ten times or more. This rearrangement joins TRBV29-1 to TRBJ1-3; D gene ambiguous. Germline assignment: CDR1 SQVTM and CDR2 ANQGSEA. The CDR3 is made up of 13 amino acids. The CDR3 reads CASAGSSGNTIYF. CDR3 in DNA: TGCGCGTCGGCGGGGTCGTCAGGAAACACCATATATTTT.

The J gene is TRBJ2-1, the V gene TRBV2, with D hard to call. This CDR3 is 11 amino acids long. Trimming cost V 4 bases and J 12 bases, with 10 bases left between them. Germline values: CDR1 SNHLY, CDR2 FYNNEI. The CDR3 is CASSVLTGQFF. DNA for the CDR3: TGTGCCAGCAGTGTTCTGACTGGGCAGTTCTTC.

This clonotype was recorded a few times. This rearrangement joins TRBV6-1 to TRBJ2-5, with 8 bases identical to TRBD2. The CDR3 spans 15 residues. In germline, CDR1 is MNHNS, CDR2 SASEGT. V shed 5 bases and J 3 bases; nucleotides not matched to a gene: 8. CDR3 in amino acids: CASSPLAGLEETQYF. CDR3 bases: TGTGCCAGCAGTCCCCTAGCGGGCCTGGAAGAGACCCAGTACTTC.

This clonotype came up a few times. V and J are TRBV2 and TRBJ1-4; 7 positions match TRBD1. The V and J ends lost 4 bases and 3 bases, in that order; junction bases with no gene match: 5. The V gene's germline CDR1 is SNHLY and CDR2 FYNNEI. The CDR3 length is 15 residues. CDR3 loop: CASSATGAPNEKLFF. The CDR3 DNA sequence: TGTGCCAGCAGTGCAACAGGGGCACCTAATGAAAAACTGTTTTTT.

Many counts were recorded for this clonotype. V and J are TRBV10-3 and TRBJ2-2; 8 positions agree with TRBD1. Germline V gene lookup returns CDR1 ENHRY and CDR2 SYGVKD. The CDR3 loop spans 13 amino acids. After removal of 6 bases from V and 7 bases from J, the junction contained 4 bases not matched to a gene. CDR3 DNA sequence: TGTGCCATCAGGATGACAGGGGACGGGGAGCTGTTTTTT. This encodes CAIRMTGDGELFF.

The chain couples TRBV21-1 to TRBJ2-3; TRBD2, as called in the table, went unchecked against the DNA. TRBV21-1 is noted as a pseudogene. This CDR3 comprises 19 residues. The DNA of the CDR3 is TGTGCCAGCAGCGACGCTTCCGGGCCCCTCTCAACCGCCACAGATACGCAGTATTTT. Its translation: CASSDASGPLSTATDTQYF.

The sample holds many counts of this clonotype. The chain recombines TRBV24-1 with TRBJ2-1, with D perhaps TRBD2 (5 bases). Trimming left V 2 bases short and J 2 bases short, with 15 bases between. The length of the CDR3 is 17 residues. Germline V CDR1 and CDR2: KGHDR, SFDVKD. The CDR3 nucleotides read TGTGCCACCAGTGATTCCACCACAGCGGCCGCCTACAATGAGCAGTTCTTC. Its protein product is CATSDSTTAAAYNEQFF.

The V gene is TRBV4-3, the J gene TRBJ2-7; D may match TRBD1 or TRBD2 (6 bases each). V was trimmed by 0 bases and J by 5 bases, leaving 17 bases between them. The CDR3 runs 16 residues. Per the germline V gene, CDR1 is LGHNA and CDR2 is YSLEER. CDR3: CASSQDVVGGWDEQYF. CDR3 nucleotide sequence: TGCGCCAGCAGCCAAGATGTCGTCGGGGGCTGGGACGAGCAGTACTTC.

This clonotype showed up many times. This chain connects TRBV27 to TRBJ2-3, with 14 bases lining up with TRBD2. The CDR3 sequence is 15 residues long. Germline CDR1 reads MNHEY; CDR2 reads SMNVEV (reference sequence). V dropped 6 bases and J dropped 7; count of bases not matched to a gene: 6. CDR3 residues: CASRSTSGGAHTQYF. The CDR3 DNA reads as TGTGCCAGCAGGTCGACTAGCGGGGGGGCCCATACGCAGTATTTT.

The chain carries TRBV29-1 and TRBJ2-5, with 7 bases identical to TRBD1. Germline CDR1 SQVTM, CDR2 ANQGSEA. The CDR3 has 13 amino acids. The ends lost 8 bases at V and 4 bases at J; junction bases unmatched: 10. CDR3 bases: TGCAGCAGTAAAACAGACAGGGTAGAGACCCAGTACTTC. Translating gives CSSKTDRVETQYF.

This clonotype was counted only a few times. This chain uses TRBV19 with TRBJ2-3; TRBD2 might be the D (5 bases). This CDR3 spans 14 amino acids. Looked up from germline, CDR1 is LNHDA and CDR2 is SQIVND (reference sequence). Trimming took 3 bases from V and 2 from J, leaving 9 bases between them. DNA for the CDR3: TGTGCCAGTAGTATTACGGGGATCACAGATACGCAGTATTTT. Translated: CASSITGITDTQYF. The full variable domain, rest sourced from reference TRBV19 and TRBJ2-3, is DGGITQSPKYLFRKEGQNVTLSCEQNLNHDAMYWYRQDPGQGLRLIYYSQIVNDFQKGDIAEGYSVSREKKESFPLTVTSAQKNPTAFYLCASSITGITDTQYFGPGTRLTVL.

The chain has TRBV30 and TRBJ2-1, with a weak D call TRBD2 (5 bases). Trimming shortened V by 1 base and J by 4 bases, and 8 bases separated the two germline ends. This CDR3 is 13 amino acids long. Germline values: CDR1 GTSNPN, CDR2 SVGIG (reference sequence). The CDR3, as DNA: TGTGCCTGGAGTGACGGGATGTACAATGAGCAGTTCTTC. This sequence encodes CAWSDGMYNEQFF.